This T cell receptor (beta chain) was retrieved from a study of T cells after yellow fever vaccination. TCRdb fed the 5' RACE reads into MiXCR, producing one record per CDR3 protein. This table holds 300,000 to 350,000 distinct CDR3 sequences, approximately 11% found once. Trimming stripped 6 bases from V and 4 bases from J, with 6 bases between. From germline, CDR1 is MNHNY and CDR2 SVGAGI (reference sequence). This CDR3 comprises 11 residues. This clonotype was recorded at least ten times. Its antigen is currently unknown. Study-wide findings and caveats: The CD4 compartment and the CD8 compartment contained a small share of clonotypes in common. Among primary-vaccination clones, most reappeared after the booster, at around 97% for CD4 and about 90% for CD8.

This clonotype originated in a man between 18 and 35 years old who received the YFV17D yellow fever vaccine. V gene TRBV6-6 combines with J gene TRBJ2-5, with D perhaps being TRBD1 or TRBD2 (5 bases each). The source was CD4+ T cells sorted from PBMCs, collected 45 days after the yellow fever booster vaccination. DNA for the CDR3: TGTGCCAGCAGGGGGACAGAGACCCAGTACTTC. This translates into CASRGTETQYF.